This TCR beta chain emerged from a study of T cell responses to AZD1222 COVID-19 vaccine. Turning to the study itself: Second doses at about 4 or about 12 weeks were pooled.

Findings of the study overall: The sample set comprised mostly white British donors with more females, and clonal diversity was possibly underestimated. Only 5 or 6 people who got AZD1222 tested seropositive at baseline.

Details on this clone: Antigen: not known. The same CDR3 is also encoded by other DNA sequences in this sample.

The table came from immunoSEQ multiplex PCR; TCRdb's copy has only in-frame clones and leaves some out. Seen here are approximately 74,000 clones, 80% to 90% observed once, and the top ten hold under 3%. The sequence was obtained from an adult in good health. This specimen consisted of peripheral blood, obtained on day 0 of AZD1222 vaccination.

This CDR3 is CASSLRGYEQYF. The CDR3 DNA reads as TGTGCCAGCAGCTTAAGAGGGTACGAGCAGTACTTC. The chain carries TRBV7-9 and TRBJ2-7, with D maybe TRBD2 (5 bases). The CDR3 has 12 amino acids. Looked up from germline, CDR1 is SEHNR and CDR2 is FQNEAQ (reference sequence). V lost 2 bases and J 4 bases, leaving 6 bases between the germline ends.